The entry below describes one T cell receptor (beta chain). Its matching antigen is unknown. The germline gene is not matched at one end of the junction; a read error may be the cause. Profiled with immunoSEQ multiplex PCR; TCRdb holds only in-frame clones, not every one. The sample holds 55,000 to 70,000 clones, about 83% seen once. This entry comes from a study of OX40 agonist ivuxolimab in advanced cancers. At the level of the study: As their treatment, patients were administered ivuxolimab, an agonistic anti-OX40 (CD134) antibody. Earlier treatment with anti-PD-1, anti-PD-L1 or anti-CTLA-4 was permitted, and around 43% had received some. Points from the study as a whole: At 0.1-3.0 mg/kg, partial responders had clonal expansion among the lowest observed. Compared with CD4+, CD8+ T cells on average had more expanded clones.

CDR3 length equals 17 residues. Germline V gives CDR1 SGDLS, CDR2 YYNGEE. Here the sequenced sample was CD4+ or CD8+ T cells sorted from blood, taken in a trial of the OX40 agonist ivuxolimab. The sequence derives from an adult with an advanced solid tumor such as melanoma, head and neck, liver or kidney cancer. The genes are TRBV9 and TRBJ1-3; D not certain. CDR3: CASSLLGAGDSGNTIYF. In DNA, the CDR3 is TGTGCCAGCAGCCTCTTGGGTGCAGGAGACTCTGGAAATACCATATATTTT.